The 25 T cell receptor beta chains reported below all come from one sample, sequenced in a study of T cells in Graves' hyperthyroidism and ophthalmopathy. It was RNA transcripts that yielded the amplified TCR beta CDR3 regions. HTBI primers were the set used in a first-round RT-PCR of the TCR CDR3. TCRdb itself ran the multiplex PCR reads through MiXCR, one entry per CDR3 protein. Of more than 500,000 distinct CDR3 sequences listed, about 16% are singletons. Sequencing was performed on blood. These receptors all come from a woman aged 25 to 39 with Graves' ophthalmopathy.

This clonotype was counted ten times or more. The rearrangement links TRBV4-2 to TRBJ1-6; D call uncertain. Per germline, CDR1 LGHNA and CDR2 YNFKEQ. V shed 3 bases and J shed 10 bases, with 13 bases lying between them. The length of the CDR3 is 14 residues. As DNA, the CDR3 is TGTGCCAGCAGCCAGGAGACACAGAGGTCACCCCTCCACTTT. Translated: CASSQETQRSPLHF.

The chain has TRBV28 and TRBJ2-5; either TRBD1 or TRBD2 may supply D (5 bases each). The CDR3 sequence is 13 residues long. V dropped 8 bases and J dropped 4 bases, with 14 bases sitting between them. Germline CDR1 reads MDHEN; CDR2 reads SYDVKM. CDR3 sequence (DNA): TGTGCCAGCGGCCGGGGCCCGAGAGAGACCCAGTACTTC. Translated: CASGRGPRETQYF.

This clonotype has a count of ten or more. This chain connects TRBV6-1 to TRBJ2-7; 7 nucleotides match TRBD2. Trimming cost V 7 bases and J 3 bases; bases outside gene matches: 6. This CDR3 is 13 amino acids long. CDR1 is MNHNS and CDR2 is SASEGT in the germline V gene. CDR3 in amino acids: CASTLTGGYEQYF. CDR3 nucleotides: TGTGCCAGCACTCTGACGGGGGGCTACGAGCAGTACTTC.

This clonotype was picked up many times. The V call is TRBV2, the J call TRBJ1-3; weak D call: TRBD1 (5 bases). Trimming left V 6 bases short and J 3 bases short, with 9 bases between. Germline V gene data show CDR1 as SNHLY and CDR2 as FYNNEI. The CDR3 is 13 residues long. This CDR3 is CASRGGYGNTIYF. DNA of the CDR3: TGTGCCAGCAGGGGGGGATATGGAAACACCATATATTTT.

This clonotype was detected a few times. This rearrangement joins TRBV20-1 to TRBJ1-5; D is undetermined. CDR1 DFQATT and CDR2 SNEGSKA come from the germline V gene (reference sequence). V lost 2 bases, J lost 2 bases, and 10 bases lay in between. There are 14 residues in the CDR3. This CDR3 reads CSARTSVGNQPQHF. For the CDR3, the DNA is TGCAGTGCTAGAACCTCAGTGGGCAATCAGCCCCAGCATTTT.

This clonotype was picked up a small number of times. The CDR3 sequence is CASSPDGGPMNTGELFF. CDR3 coding DNA: TGTGCCAGCAGTCCGGACGGGGGGCCAATGAACACCGGGGAGCTGTTTTTT. The V call is TRBV6-1, the J call TRBJ2-2, with D tentatively TRBD2 (7 bases). CDR3 size: 17 residues. Germline V lookup: CDR1 MNHNS, CDR2 SASEGT. Deletions cut 5 bases from V and 1 base from J, with 17 bases between.

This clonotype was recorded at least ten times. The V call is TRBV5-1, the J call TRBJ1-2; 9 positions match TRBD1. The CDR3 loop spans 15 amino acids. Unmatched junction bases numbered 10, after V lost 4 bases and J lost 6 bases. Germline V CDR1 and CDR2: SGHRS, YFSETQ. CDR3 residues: CASSTPGQGGNGYTF. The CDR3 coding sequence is TGCGCCAGCAGCACACCGGGACAGGGAGGCAATGGCTACACCTTC.

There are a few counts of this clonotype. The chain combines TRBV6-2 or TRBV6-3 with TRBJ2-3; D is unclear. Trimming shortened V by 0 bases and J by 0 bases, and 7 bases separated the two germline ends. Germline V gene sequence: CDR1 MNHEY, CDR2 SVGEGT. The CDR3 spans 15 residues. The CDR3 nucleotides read TGTGCCAGCAGTTACTCGGGTCCTAGCACAGATACGCAGTATTTT. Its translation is CASSYSGPSTDTQYF.

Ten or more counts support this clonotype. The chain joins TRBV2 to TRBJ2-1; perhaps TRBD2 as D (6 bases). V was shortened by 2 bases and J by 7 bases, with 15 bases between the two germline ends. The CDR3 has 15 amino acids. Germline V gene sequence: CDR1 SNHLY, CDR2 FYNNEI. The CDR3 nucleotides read TGTGCCAGCAGTGAAAGGCCGGCAGGGACTAATGAGCAGTTCTTC. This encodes CASSERPAGTNEQFF.

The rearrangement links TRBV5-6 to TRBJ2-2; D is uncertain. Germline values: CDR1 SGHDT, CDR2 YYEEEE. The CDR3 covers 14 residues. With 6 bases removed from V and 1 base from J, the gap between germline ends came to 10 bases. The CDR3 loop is CASTGPRNTGELFF. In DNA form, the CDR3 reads TGTGCCAGCACCGGGCCCCGGAACACCGGGGAGCTGTTTTTT.

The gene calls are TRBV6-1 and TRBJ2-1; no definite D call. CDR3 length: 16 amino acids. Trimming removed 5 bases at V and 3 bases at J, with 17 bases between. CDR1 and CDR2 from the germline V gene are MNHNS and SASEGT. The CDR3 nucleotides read TGTGCCAGCAGTCCCATAGCAGATGGTTACTACAATGAGCAGTTCTTC. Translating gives CASSPIADGYYNEQFF.

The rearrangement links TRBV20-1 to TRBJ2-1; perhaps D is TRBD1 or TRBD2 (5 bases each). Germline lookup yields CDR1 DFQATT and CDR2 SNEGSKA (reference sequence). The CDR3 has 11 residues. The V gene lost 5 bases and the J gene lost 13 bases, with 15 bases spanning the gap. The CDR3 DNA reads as TGCAGTGCTGATCCTTCCGGGACCCAGTTCTTC. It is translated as CSADPSGTQFF.

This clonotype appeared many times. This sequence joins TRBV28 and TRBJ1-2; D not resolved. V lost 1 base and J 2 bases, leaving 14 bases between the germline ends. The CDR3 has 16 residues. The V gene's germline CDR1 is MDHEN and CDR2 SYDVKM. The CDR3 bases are TGTGCCAGCAGTTTATTCGGCCAGGAGCTAAACTATGGCTACACCTTC. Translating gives CASSLFGQELNYGYTF.

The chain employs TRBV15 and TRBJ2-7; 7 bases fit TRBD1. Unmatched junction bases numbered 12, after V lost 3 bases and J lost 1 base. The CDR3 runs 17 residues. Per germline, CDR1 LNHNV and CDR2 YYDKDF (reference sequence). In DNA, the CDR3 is TGTGCCACCAGCAGGGACCCCCTGGGACAGTCATCCTACGAGCAGTACTTC. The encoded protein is CATSRDPLGQSSYEQYF.

CDR3 nucleotides: TGCAGCGTTCCCGGGACAGCCAACACCGGGGAGCTGTTTTTT. Protein: CSVPGTANTGELFF. The chain links TRBV29-1 to TRBJ2-2; 7 bases agree with TRBD1. The CDR3 totals 14 residues. CDR1 SQVTM and CDR2 ANQGSEA come from the germline V gene. V shed 5 bases and J 2 bases; nucleotides not matched to a gene: 5.

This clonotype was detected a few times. The CDR3 DNA sequence: TGTGCCAGCAGTCCCCCCTCGTCCGAAAAACTGTTTTTT. This translates into CASSPPSSEKLFF. The chain combines TRBV28 with TRBJ1-4; D is uncertain. The CDR3 runs 13 residues. V lost 5 bases and J 8 bases, leaving 12 bases between the germline ends. Germline-derived CDR1 and CDR2 are MDHEN and SYDVKM.

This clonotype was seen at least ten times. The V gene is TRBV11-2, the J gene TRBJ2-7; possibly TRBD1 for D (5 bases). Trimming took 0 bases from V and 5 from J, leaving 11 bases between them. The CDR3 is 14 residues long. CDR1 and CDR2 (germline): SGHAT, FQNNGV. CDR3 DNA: TGTGCCAGCAGCTTAGATCGGACAAGCGACGAGCAGTACTTC. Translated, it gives CASSLDRTSDEQYF.

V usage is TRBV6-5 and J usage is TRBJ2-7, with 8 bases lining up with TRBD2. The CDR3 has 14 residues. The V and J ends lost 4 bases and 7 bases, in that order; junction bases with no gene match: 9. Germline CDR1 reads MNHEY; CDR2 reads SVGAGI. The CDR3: CASSSRTSRKEQYF. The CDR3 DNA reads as TGTGCCAGCAGTTCCCGGACTAGCAGGAAGGAGCAGTACTTC.

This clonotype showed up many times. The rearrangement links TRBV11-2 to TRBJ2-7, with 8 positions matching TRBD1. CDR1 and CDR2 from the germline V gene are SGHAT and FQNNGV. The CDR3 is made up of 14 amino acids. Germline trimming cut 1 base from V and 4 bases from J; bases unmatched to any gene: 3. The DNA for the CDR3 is TGTGCCAGCAGCTTAGCCAGGGGGCTTTACGAGCAGTACTTC. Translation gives CASSLARGLYEQYF.

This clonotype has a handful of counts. CDR3 DNA sequence: TGCAGTGCCCAGGCCCGGGGTAGCATGAACACTGAAGCTTTCTTT. Protein sequence: CSAQARGSMNTEAFF. The J gene is TRBJ1-1, the V gene TRBV20-1; D is unclear. The V end lost 6 bases, the J end lost 0 bases, and 17 bases lay between the germline ends. Germline assignment: CDR1 DFQATT and CDR2 SNEGSKA (reference sequence). CDR3 length equals 15 residues.

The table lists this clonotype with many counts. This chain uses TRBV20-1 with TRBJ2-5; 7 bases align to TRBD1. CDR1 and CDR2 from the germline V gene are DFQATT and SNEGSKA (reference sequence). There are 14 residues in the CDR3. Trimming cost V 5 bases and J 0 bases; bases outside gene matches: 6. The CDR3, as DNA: TGCAGTGCTCAGGGACAGCGGTACCAAGAGACCCAGTACTTC. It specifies CSAQGQRYQETQYF.

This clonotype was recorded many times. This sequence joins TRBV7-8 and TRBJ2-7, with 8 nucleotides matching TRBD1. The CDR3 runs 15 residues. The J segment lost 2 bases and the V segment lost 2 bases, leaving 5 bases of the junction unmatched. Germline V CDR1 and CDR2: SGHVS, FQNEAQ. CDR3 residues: CASSLTDRAAYEQYF. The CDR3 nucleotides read TGTGCCAGCAGCTTAACGGACAGGGCGGCCTACGAGCAGTACTTC.

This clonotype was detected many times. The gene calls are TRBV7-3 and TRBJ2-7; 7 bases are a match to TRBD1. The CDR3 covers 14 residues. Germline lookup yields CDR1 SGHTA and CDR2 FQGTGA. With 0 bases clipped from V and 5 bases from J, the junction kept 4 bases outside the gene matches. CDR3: CASSLTRDSHEQYF. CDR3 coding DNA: TGTGCCAGCAGCTTAACAAGGGACAGCCACGAGCAGTACTTC.

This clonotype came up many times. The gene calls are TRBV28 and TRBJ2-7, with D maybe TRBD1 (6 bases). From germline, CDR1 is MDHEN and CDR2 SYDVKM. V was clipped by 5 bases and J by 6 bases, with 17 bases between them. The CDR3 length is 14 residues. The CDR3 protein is CASSQTGGGPEQYF. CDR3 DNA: TGTGCCAGCAGTCAGACAGGCGGTGGCCCCGAGCAGTACTTC. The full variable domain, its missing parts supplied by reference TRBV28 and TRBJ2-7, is DVKVTQSSRYLVKRTGEKVFLECVQDMDHENMFWYRQDPGLGLRLIYFSYDVKMKEKGDIPEGYSVSREKKERFSLILESASTNQTSMYLCASSQTGGGPEQYFGPGTRLTVT.

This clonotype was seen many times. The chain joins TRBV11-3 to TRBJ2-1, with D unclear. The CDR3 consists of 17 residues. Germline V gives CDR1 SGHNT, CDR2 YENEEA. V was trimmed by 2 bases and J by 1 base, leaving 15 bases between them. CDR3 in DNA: TGTGCCAGCAGCTTAACACTCAGCGACGGATCCTACAATGAGCAGTTCTTC. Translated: CASSLTLSDGSYNEQFF.